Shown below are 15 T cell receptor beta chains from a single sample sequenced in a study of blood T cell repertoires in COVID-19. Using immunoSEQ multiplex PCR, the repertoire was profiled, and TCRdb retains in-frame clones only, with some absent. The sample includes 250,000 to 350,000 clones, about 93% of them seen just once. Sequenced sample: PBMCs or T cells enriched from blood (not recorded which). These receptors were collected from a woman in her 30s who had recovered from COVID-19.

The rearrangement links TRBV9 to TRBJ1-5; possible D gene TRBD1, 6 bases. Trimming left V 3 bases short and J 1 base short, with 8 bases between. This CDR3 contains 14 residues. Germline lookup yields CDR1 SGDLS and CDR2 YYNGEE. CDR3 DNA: TGTGCCAGCAGCGGGGGACAAAGCAATCAGCCCCAGCATTTT. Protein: CASSGGQSNQPQHF.

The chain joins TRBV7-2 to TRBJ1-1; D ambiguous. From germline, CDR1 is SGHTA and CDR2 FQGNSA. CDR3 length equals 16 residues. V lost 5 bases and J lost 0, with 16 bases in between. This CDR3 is CASSQTAERMNTEAFF. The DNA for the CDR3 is TGTGCCAGCAGCCAAACTGCAGAGAGGATGAACACTGAAGCTTTCTTT. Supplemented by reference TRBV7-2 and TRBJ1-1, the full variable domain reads GAGVSQSPSNKVTEKGKDVELRCDPISGHTALYWYRQSLGQGLEFLIYFQGNSAPDKSGLPSDRFSAERTGGSVSTLTIQRTQQEDSAVYLCASSQTAERMNTEAFFGQGTRLTVV.

CDR3 region: CASSSTGGNGYTF. In DNA form, the CDR3 reads TGCGCCAGCAGCTCCACAGGGGGGAATGGCTACACCTTC. V gene TRBV5-1 combines with J gene TRBJ1-2, with 8 positions matching TRBD1. This CDR3 spans 13 amino acids. The V segment lost 3 bases and the J segment 6 bases; nucleotides outside the gene matches: 4. CDR1 is SGHRS and CDR2 is YFSETQ in the germline V gene.

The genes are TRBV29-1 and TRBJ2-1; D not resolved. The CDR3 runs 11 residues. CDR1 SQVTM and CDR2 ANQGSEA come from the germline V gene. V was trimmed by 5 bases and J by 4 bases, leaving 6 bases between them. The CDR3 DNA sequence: TGCAGCGTTTATAGTTACAATGAGCAGTTCTTC. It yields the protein CSVYSYNEQFF.

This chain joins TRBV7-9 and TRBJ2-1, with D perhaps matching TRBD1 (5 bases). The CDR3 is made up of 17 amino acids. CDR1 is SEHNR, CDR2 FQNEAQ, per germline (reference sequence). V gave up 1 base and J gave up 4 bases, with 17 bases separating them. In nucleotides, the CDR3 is TGTGCCAGCAGCTTAGGGGGCTTCCAGATAGAGTACAATGAGCAGTTCTTC. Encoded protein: CASSLGGFQIEYNEQFF.

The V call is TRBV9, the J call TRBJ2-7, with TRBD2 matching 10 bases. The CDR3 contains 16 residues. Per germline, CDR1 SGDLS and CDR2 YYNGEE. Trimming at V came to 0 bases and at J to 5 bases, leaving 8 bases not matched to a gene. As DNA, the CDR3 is TGTGCCAGCAGCGTAGAATCTAGCGGGAGTAGGGACGAGCAGTACTTC. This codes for CASSVESSGSRDEQYF.

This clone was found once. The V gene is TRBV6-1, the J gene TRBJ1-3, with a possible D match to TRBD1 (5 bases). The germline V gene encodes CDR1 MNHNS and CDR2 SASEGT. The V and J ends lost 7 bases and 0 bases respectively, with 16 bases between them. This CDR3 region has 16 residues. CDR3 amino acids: CASIEGSPLSGNTIYF. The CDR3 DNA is TGTGCCAGCATTGAGGGGAGCCCTCTCTCTGGAAACACCATATATTTT.

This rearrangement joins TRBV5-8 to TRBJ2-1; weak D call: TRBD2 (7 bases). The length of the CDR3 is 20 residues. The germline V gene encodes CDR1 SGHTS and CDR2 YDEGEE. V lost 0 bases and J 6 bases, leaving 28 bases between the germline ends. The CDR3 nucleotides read TGTGCCAGCAGCTTGGAGCTGGGGGGGGGCAGGGGCACGGGAATCAATGAGCAGTTCTTC. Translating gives CASSLELGGGRGTGINEQFF.

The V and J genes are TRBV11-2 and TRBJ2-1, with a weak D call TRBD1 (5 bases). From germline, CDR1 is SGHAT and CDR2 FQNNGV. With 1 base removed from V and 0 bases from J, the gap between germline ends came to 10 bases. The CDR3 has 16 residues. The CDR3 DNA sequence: TGTGCCAGCAGCTTAGCAGGGTTCGACTCCTACAATGAGCAGTTCTTC. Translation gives CASSLAGFDSYNEQFF.

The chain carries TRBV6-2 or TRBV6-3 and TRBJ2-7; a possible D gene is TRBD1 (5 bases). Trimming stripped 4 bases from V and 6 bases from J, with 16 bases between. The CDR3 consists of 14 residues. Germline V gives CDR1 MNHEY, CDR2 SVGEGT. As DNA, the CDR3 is TGTGCCAGCAGTTTGGGCAGGGAAGGGGCCGAGCAGTACTTC. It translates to CASSLGREGAEQYF.

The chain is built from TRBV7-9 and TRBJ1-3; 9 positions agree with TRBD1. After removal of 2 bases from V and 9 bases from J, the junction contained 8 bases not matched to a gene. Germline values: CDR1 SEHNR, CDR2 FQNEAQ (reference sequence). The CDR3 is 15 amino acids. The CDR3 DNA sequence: TGTGCCAGCAGCTTATTAGGGACAGGGAGGATCACCATATATTTT. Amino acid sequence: CASSLLGTGRITIYF.

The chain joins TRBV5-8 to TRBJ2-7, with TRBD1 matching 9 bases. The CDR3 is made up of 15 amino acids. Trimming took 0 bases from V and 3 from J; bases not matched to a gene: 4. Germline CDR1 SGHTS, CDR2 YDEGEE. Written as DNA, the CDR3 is TGTGCCAGCAGCTTGGCCGGGACAGGGCTCTACGAGCAGTACTTC. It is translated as CASSLAGTGLYEQYF.

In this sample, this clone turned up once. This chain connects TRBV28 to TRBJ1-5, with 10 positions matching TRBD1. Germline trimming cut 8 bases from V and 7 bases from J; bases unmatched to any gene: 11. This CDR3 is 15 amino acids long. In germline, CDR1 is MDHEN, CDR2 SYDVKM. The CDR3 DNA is TGTGCCAGCTGGAAAGGGACAGGGGTCGTCCAGCCCCAGCATTTT. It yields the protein CASWKGTGVVQPQHF. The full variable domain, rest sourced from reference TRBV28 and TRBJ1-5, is DVKVTQSSRYLVKRTGEKVFLECVQDMDHENMFWYRQDPGLGLRLIYFSYDVKMKEKGDIPEGYSVSREKKERFSLILESASTNQTSMYLCASWKGTGVVQPQHFGDGTRLSIL.

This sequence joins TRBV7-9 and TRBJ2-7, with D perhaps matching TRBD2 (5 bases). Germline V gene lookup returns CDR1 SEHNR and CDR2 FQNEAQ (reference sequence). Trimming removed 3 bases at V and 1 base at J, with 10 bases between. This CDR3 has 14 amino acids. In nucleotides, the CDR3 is TGTGCCAGCAGCTTTCCGGACTCTTCCTACGAGCAGTACTTC. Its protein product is CASSFPDSSYEQYF.

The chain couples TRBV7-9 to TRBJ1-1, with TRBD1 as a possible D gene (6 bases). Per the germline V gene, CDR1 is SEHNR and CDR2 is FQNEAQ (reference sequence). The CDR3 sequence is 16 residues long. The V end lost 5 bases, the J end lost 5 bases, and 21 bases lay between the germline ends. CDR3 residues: CASSEYQGPGVTEAFF. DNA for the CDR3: TGTGCCAGCAGCGAGTACCAGGGTCCAGGGGTGACTGAAGCTTTCTTT. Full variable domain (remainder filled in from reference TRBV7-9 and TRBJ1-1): DTGVSQNPRHKITKRGQNVTFRCDPISEHNRLYWYRQTLGQGPEFLTYFQNEAQLEKSRLLSDRFSAERPKGSFSTLEIQRTEQGDSAMYLCASSEYQGPGVTEAFFGQGTRLTVV.